These 24 T cell receptor beta chains originate from one sample sequenced in a study of T cell clonality in common variable immunodeficiency. Only in-frame clones appear in the TCRdb table, and some are missing; sequencing was by immunoSEQ multiplex PCR. The sample yields about 34,000 clones, without any singletons. Sequencing was carried out using peripheral blood mononuclear cells. Receptors were obtained from a person between 18 and 69 years old in good health.

This clone was seen at least ten times. The read halts 3 residues ahead of the CDR3 end, with the missing end drawn from the germline J gene. V usage is TRBV12-3 or TRBV12-4 and J usage is TRBJ1-1; D is ambiguous. Trimming removed 3 bases from V and 7 bases from J, with 3 bases in between. CDR3 length: 10 amino acids. This chain's CDR3 is CASSFREAFF. The CDR3 bases that were read are TGTGCCAGCAGTTTTCGTGAA.

This clone was counted ten times or more. From the germline J gene comes the end of the CDR3, since the read stops 3 residues before it. V and J are TRBV2 and TRBJ2-1; perhaps D is TRBD1 or TRBD2 (5 bases each). The CDR3 spans 13 residues. V shed 7 bases and J shed 0 bases, with 7 bases lying between them. Germline assignment: CDR1 SNHLY and CDR2 FYNNEI. CDR3 sequence reads: CASKGSSYNEQFF. The sequenced part of the CDR3 DNA is TGTGCCAGCAAGGGGAGCTCCTACAATGAG.

This clone was seen repeatedly, ten times or more. Read data end 3 residues before the CDR3 end; the end is taken from the germline J gene. V usage is TRBV20-1 and J usage is TRBJ1-5; D unresolved. This CDR3 region has 12 residues. CDR1 is DFQATT, CDR2 SNEGSKA, per germline (reference sequence). The ends were cut back, 3 bases at V and 1 base at J, with 4 bases in the middle. Partial CDR3 DNA: TGCAGTGCTAGCCGGAGCAATCAGCCC. It codes for CSASRSNQP. The full CDR3 reads CSASRSNQPQHF.

This clone was counted ten times or more. The read stops 3 residues short of the end of the CDR3; the missing end is completed from the germline J gene. The chain recombines TRBV7-6 with TRBJ2-1; weak D call: TRBD2 (5 bases). The germline V gene encodes CDR1 SGHVS and CDR2 FNYEAQ. This CDR3 spans 16 amino acids. V was clipped by 4 bases and J by 4 bases, with 17 bases between them. CDR3 sequence reads: CASSYPGVAPYNEQFF. The covered CDR3 bases are TGTGCCAGCAGCTACCCTGGAGTAGCGCCTTACAATGAG.

At least ten counts were recorded for this clone. The sequenced fragment ends 3 residues before the CDR3 boundary, so the rest is inferred from the germline J gene. The chain employs TRBV7-6 and TRBJ2-5; TRBD2 matches 9 bases. The V and J ends lost 4 bases and 3 bases, in that order; junction bases with no gene match: 12. This CDR3 has 17 residues. Germline V gives CDR1 SGHVS, CDR2 FNYEAQ. The covered CDR3 bases are TGTGCCAGCAGCTCGTCCGGGGGGTCTAGCGGGAAAGAGACC. Protein product: CASSSSGGSSGKET. The complete CDR3 sequence is CASSSSGGSSGKETQYF.

This clone has ten or more counts. The CDR3 goes on 3 residues after the read ends, and that part is filled in from the germline J gene. This sequence joins TRBV5-6 and TRBJ1-1; D perhaps matches TRBD1 (6 bases). Germline V gives CDR1 SGHDT, CDR2 YYEEEE. The V end was cut by 0 bases, the J end by 6 bases, with 12 bases between. This CDR3 comprises 14 residues. Incomplete CDR3 DNA: TGTGCCAGCAGCTTGGCGCAGGGGTTCGCTGAA. Protein product: CASSLAQGFAE. The entire CDR3 reads CASSLAQGFAEAFF.

This clone was observed many times. The sequenced fragment ends 3 residues before the CDR3 boundary, so the rest is inferred from the germline J gene. The chain combines TRBV2 with TRBJ2-1; D not resolved. The germline V gene encodes CDR1 SNHLY and CDR2 FYNNEI. This CDR3 spans 15 amino acids. V lost 3 bases and J 0 bases, leaving 9 bases between the germline ends. Incomplete CDR3 DNA: TGTGCCAGCAGTGAGGGCGTGTCCTCCTACAATGAG. As protein: CASSEGVSSYNE. The whole CDR3 protein reads CASSEGVSSYNEQFF.

A word on this clone: The CDR3 extends 3 residues past the end of the read, so its final part is completed from the germline J gene. The chain uses TRBV7-9 and TRBJ2-1, with D unclear. Trimming removed 3 bases at V and 6 bases at J, with 15 bases between. This CDR3 is 15 amino acids long. The germline V gene encodes CDR1 SEHNR and CDR2 FQNEAQ (reference sequence). The CDR3 bases that were read are TGTGCCAGCAGCTTCACAGATGACACATTCAATGAG. It translates to CASSFTDDTFNE. The CDR3 in full is CASSFTDDTFNEQFF.

This clone was recorded many times. The read terminates 3 residues ahead of where the CDR3 ends, so the germline J gene completes it. The chain uses TRBV19 and TRBJ1-5, with D tentatively TRBD1 (5 bases). The CDR3 contains 15 residues. The V end lost 3 bases, the J end lost 3 bases, and 12 bases lay between the germline ends. CDR1 is LNHDA, CDR2 SQIVND, per germline (reference sequence). The CDR3 sequence is CASSMAGVANQPQHF. CDR3 DNA, as far as it was read: TGTGCCAGTAGTATGGCGGGGGTGGCCAATCAGCCC.

This clone was seen at least ten times. The CDR3 end is not reached by the read, which stops 3 residues before it; the germline J gene fills it in. The chain joins TRBV20-1 to TRBJ2-1; 15 bases fit TRBD2. J lost 7 bases, V lost 5 bases, and 12 bases had no gene match. Germline CDR1 and CDR2: DFQATT and SNEGSKA (reference sequence). The CDR3 spans 17 residues. The part of the CDR3 DNA that was read is TGCAGTGCTCGAGGACTAGCGGGAGGGCCCTCGAGTAATGAG. Protein: CSARGLAGGPSSNE. The complete CDR3 protein is CSARGLAGGPSSNEQFF.

This clone was counted many times. The read is 3 residues too short to cover the CDR3 end, so that end is filled in from the germline J gene. This chain uses TRBV18 with TRBJ2-2; D gene ambiguous. This CDR3 comprises 15 residues. The V end was cut by 1 base, the J end by 1 base, with 7 bases between. Germline V gene data show CDR1 as KGHSH and CDR2 as LQKENI. Here the CDR3 reads CASSPLSENTGELFF. Partial CDR3 DNA: TGTGCCAGCTCACCACTAAGCGAGAACACCGGGGAG.

This clone was seen repeatedly, ten times or more. The read ends 3 residues early relative to the CDR3; the germline J gene fills the gap. This chain links TRBV2 with TRBJ1-2; D may be TRBD1 (5 bases). Trimming removed 3 bases from V and 4 bases from J, with 9 bases in between. The CDR3 spans 13 residues. Germline CDR1 SNHLY, CDR2 FYNNEI. CDR3 residues: CASSDDSSYGYTF. The CDR3 DNA, read in part, is TGTGCCAGCAGTGATGACAGTTCCTATGGC. The entire variable domain, with the rest obtained from reference TRBV2 and TRBJ1-2, is as follows: EPEVTQTPSHQVTQMGQEVILRCVPISNHLYFYWYRQILGQKVEFLVSFYNNEISEKSEIFDDQFSVERPDGSNFTLKIRSTKLEDSAMYFCASSDDSSYGYTFGSGTRLTVV.

This clone was recorded at least ten times. The CDR3 end lies 3 residues beyond the end of the read and is filled in from the germline J gene. This chain joins TRBV12-3 or TRBV12-4 and TRBJ2-2, with 7 positions matching TRBD1. V lost 4 bases to trimming and J lost 2 bases; unmatched junction nucleotides: 7. The CDR3 totals 16 residues. CDR3 DNA, as far as it was read: TGTGCCAGCAGTTCATCCGACAGGGTAAACACCGGGGAG. This sequence encodes CASSSSDRVNTGE. The CDR3 reads in full as CASSSSDRVNTGELFF.

The sample holds many counts of this clone. Read coverage stops 3 residues before the CDR3 terminus; the germline J gene supplies the remainder. The J gene is TRBJ2-3, the V gene TRBV6-2 or TRBV6-3, with TRBD2 as a possible D gene (6 bases). V was clipped by 5 bases and J by 5 bases, with 14 bases between them. The CDR3 sequence is 14 residues long. The germline V gene encodes CDR1 MNHEY and CDR2 SVGEGT. CDR3 bases read: TGTGCCAGCAGTCCCCGGATGGGGGGAGATACG. Amino acid sequence: CASSPRMGGDT. Given in full, the CDR3 is CASSPRMGGDTQYF.

This clone was detected many times. The read finishes 3 residues shy of the CDR3 end, and the germline J gene is used to complete it. The chain couples TRBV2 to TRBJ1-2, with TRBD1 identical over 8 bases. CDR1 and CDR2 from the germline V gene are SNHLY and FYNNEI. CDR3 length equals 13 residues. Partial CDR3 DNA: TGTGCCAGCGGTTATACAGGGGGTGAGGGC. Its translation: CASGYTGGEG. The entire CDR3 is CASGYTGGEGYTF.

This clone was seen repeatedly, ten times or more. The read comes to an end 3 residues before the CDR3 does, leaving the germline J gene to fill in the end. The chain combines TRBV30 with TRBJ2-5, with D uncertain. Germline V gene data show CDR1 as GTSNPN and CDR2 as SVGIG (reference sequence). The V and J ends lost 3 bases and 1 base respectively, with 6 bases between them. This CDR3 has 12 residues. CDR3 sequence reads: CAWSLLQETQYF. CDR3 DNA, as far as it was read: TGTGCCTGGAGCCTTCTCCAAGAGACC.

This clone was picked up many times. The junction and the germline gene differ at one end; a read error may be behind it. The CDR3 goes on 3 residues after the read ends, and that part is filled in from the germline J gene. The genes are TRBV4-2 and TRBJ1-2, with 7 positions matching TRBD1. This CDR3 spans 15 amino acids. The V gene's germline CDR1 is LGHNA and CDR2 YNFKEQ. CDR3 in amino acids: CASSNKGAADYGYTF. The sequenced CDR3 bases are TGCGCCAGCAGCAACAAGGGGGCAGCCGACTATGGC.

Many counts were recorded for this clone. The CDR3 goes on 3 residues after the read ends, and that part is filled in from the germline J gene. The genes are TRBV20-1 and TRBJ2-5, with a tentative D call TRBD1 (6 bases). CDR3 size: 14 residues. Trimming took off 4 bases at V and 1 base at J, with 13 bases between the two ends. The germline gives CDR1 DFQATT, CDR2 SNEGSKA (reference sequence). The CDR3 bases that were read are TGCAGTGCTAACCACAGGGATTTCCAAGAGACC. It codes for CSANHRDFQET. From start to end, the CDR3 is CSANHRDFQETQYF.

This clone was seen ten or more times. The CDR3 end falls 3 residues outside the read, so it is completed with the germline J gene. J is TRBJ2-7 and V is TRBV20-1, with TRBD1 matching over 11 bases. Germline assignment: CDR1 DFQATT and CDR2 SNEGSKA (reference sequence). With V trimmed by 4 bases and J by 2 bases, 13 bases remained unmatched. The CDR3 runs to 17 residues. The sequenced part of the CDR3 DNA is TGCAGTGCTACGGGGACCGGACAGGGGGCCCACGCCTACGAG. Its protein product is CSATGTGQGAHAYE. The entire CDR3 protein reads CSATGTGQGAHAYEQYF.

In this sample, this clone turned up many times. The read gets to within 3 residues of the CDR3 end, and the germline J gene fills in the rest. V and J are TRBV7-6 and TRBJ1-4; possibly TRBD1 for D (5 bases). The CDR3 runs to 15 residues. V was cut by 5 bases and J by 8 bases, with 18 bases left in between. Germline CDR1 is SGHVS and CDR2 is FNYEAQ. CDR3 region: CASSRVGDGEEKLFF. The sequenced part of the CDR3 DNA is TGTGCCAGCAGCCGGGTAGGGGATGGTGAAGAAAAA.

This clone was seen a few times. The CDR3 end lies 3 residues beyond the end of the read and is filled in from the germline J gene. This chain uses TRBV18 with TRBJ2-7; no clear D. CDR1 KGHSH and CDR2 LQKENI come from the germline V gene. V was cut by 4 bases and J by 5 bases, with 6 bases left in between. The CDR3 has 11 residues. The CDR3 bases that were read are TGTGCCAGCTCACTAAATGACGAG. Translation: CASSLNDE. In full, the CDR3 is CASSLNDEQYF.

This clone was recorded many times. The observed sequence ends 3 residues before the CDR3 terminus, with the missing tail filled in from the germline J gene. The V call is TRBV7-2, the J call TRBJ2-1; the D gene is possibly TRBD1 (5 bases). The CDR3 contains 13 residues. V was shortened by 6 bases and J by 9 bases, with 15 bases between the two germline ends. In germline, CDR1 is SGHTA, CDR2 FQGNSA. CDR3 DNA, as far as it was read: TGTGCCAGCAGTGTCGACAGTAATCGTGAG. Translation: CASSVDSNRE. The whole CDR3 is CASSVDSNREQFF.

There are many counts of this clone. The CDR3 end is not reached by the read, which stops 3 residues before it; the germline J gene fills it in. The chain uses TRBV20-1 and TRBJ1-1, with 8 nucleotides matching TRBD1. Germline V lookup: CDR1 DFQATT, CDR2 SNEGSKA (reference sequence). V lost 2 bases and J lost 3; bases outside the gene matches: 2. CDR3 length: 13 residues. CDR3 amino acids: CSARTDRDTEAFF. The sequenced part of the CDR3 DNA is TGCAGTGCTAGAACGGACAGGGACACTGAA.

The table lists this clone with many counts. With the read ending 3 residues before the CDR3 end, the germline J gene is used to fill in that end. This sequence joins TRBV5-1 and TRBJ1-1, with TRBD1 identical over 7 bases. Germline CDR1 and CDR2: SGHRS and YFSETQ. CDR3 length: 14 residues. CDR3 loop: CASSLRTDREKAFF. CDR3 DNA (partial): TGCGCCAGCAGCTTAAGGACCGACAGGGAAAAA.